This paragraph reports one T cell receptor (beta chain). The sample has other DNA sequences that encode this CDR3 too. The data stem from a study of blood T cell repertoires in COVID-19. About the study: Donors in the United States, Italy and Spain gave samples during acute or convalescent COVID-19. In each case, the material was cDNA or gDNA derived from T cells, B-cell-depleted T cells, or PBMCs.

Authors' data handling: Researchers report that nucleated cell counts were estimated from reference gene primer amplification. Profiled with immunoSEQ multiplex PCR; TCRdb holds only in-frame clones, not every one. Clone size and V and J calls were adopted from that table, with D and trimming inferred from the DNA. The sample has some 270,000 clones, 75% to 90% seen once. Germline loops: CDR1 SGHRS, CDR2 YFSETQ. The CDR3 extends over 14 amino acids. With 4 bases clipped from V and 7 bases from J, the junction kept 3 bases outside the gene matches. The sequence came from a man aged 50 or older with acute or convalescent COVID-19. Sequencing input: peripheral blood. The chain links TRBV5-1 to TRBJ1-4, with 11 bases matching TRBD1. Here the CDR3 reads CASSPGTGGEKLFF. Written as DNA, the CDR3 is TGCGCCAGCAGCCCTGGGACAGGGGGTGAAAAACTGTTTTTT.